This T cell receptor beta chain is from a study of CD8 T cells in ankylosing spondylitis. Study findings and constraints: Earlier reports found some motif variants in synovial fluid and blood in reactive arthritis.

This clonotype was detected only a few times. As yet, its antigen is unknown. Germline trimming cut 1 base from V and 5 bases from J; bases unmatched to any gene: 0. Germline values: CDR1 SGHVS, CDR2 FNYEAQ. CDR3 length: 13 amino acids. Quantitative 5'-RACE with molecular barcodes produced the TCR beta libraries. TCRdb redid the calling of the 5' RACE reads with MiXCR, one entry per CDR3 protein. The sample lists 200,000 to 300,000 distinct CDR3 sequences; around 9.1% were seen once. The specimen was blood, either unsorted or a sorted T cell fraction (not recorded which). The sequence was obtained from a male donor with ankylosing spondylitis or in good health (not recorded which). The chain has TRBV7-6 and TRBJ2-5, with TRBD1 matching 8 bases. The CDR3 DNA sequence: TGTGCCAGCAGCTTAGACAGGGGGGAGACCCAGTACTTC. This sequence encodes CASSLDRGETQYF. The complete variable domain, with remaining parts taken from reference TRBV7-6 and TRBJ2-5, reads GAGVSQSPRYKVTKRGQDVALRCDPISGHVSLYWYRQALGQGPEFLTYFNYEAQQDKSGLPNDRFSAERPEGSISTLTIQRTEQRDSAMYRCASSLDRGETQYFGPGTRLLVL.